Listed here is a single T cell receptor (beta chain). This record comes from a study of control samples from healthy donors and cancer patients. Using immunoSEQ multiplex PCR, the repertoire was profiled, and TCRdb retains in-frame clones only, with some absent. The table records 150,000 to 200,000 clones, 90% to 95% of them present only once. This TCR was recovered from a woman between 18 and 30 years old in good health. The sequencing sample was made of blood.

CDR3 residues: CASSLFRETYNEQFF. The CDR3 DNA reads TGTGCCAGCAGCCTTTTTAGGGAGACCTACAATGAGCAGTTCTTC. V usage is TRBV28 and J usage is TRBJ2-1, with D perhaps matching TRBD2 (5 bases). The V and J ends lost 6 bases and 2 bases respectively, with 14 bases between them. CDR1 is MDHEN and CDR2 is SYDVKM in the germline V gene. The CDR3 covers 15 residues.